The entry that follows covers one T cell receptor beta chain sequence. The data were taken from a study of blood T cells in healthy people across ages. Study summary: Roughly one uniquely barcoded beta molecule per two T cells was captured.

A second PCR of about 7 to 12 cycles used a sample-barcoded 5' primer and a J-beta primer mix. TCRdb redid the calling of the 5' RACE reads with MiXCR, one entry per CDR3 protein. The sample holds over 1,300,000 distinct CDR3 sequences, around 59% seen once. The specimen was blood. This clonotype originated in a man aged 18 to 29 in good health.

This chain's CDR3 is CASSHSDRDPTRGYTF. The CDR3 DNA follows: TGTGCCAGCAGCCACTCTGACCGGGACCCCACCAGGGGCTACACCTTC. The chain employs TRBV4-2 and TRBJ1-2; maybe TRBD1 (5 bases). Trimming stripped 3 bases from V and 8 bases from J, with 22 bases between. Germline loops: CDR1 LGHNA, CDR2 YNFKEQ. CDR3 length equals 16 residues.